The 27 T cell receptor beta chains below all came from one sample that was sequenced in a study of CD8 T cells in ankylosing spondylitis. Each CDR3 protein gets one entry after TCRdb re-called the 5' RACE reads with MiXCR. This table holds roughly 100,000 distinct CDR3 sequences, about 8.3% found once. Sequencing input: blood, either unsorted or a sorted T cell fraction (not recorded which). These receptors were obtained from a male donor with ankylosing spondylitis or in good health (not recorded which).

This clonotype was counted many times. This chain connects TRBV10-3 to TRBJ2-3; the match to TRBD2 covers 9 bases. CDR1 and CDR2 from the germline V gene are ENHRY and SYGVKD. Losses at the gene ends were 8 bases for V and 3 bases for J; bases not matched to a gene: 0. CDR3 length: 12 amino acids. CDR3 sequence reads: CAILAGTDTQYF. Written as DNA, the CDR3 is TGTGCCATCCTAGCGGGAACAGATACGCAGTATTTT.

The sample holds many counts of this clonotype. Germline is not matched at one junction end, which may reflect a read error. The chain couples TRBV20-1 to TRBJ1-1; D gene ambiguous. CDR1 and CDR2 from the germline V gene are DFQATT and SNEGSKA (reference sequence). The CDR3 extends over 13 amino acids. The chain's CDR3 is CSASPGSNAEAFF. The DNA for the CDR3 is TGCAGTGCTAGTCCCGGATCGAACGCTGAAGCTTTCTTT.

This rearrangement joins TRBV20-1 to TRBJ2-2; 7 nucleotides match TRBD2. The trim removed 3 bases at V and 6 bases at J, leaving 7 bases unmatched. Looked up from germline, CDR1 is DFQATT and CDR2 is SNEGSKA (reference sequence). The CDR3 covers 14 residues. CDR3 loop: CSASPLAAPGELFF. CDR3 DNA: TGCAGTGCTAGCCCCCTAGCGGCCCCCGGGGAGCTGTTTTTT.

This clonotype was recorded at least ten times. J is TRBJ1-1 and V is TRBV2, with D maybe TRBD1 (5 bases). CDR3 length equals 14 residues. V gave up 3 bases and J gave up 4 bases, with 12 bases separating them. The germline V gene encodes CDR1 SNHLY and CDR2 FYNNEI. CDR3 nucleotides: TGTGCCAGCAGTGACGATGGGGCTGGCACTGAAGCTTTCTTT. Its translation: CASSDDGAGTEAFF.

This clonotype was seen ten or more times. V gene TRBV20-1 combines with J gene TRBJ2-5; D not certain. Germline CDR1 reads DFQATT; CDR2 reads SNEGSKA (reference sequence). V lost 0 bases and J 2 bases, leaving 13 bases between the germline ends. This CDR3 region has 15 residues. The CDR3 is CSARESSWRQETQYF. CDR3 sequence (DNA): TGCAGTGCTAGAGAAAGTTCATGGCGTCAAGAGACCCAGTACTTC.

This clonotype was counted ten times or more. This rearrangement joins TRBV7-2 to TRBJ2-3; perhaps TRBD1 as D (7 bases). CDR1 SGHTA and CDR2 FQGNSA come from the germline V gene. V was pared by 5 bases and J by 0 bases, with 12 bases between. The CDR3 runs 15 residues. As DNA, the CDR3 is TGTGCCAGCAGCCCCCAGGGGGGTAGCACAGATACGCAGTATTTT. This codes for CASSPQGGSTDTQYF.

This clonotype was seen ten or more times. The V and J genes are TRBV9 and TRBJ2-6, with unresolved D. Trimming pared 0 bases from V and 0 bases from J, leaving 13 bases between. Germline values: CDR1 SGDLS, CDR2 YYNGEE. The CDR3 consists of 18 residues. CDR3: CASSVGRMIFSGANVLTF. Written as DNA, the CDR3 is TGTGCCAGCAGCGTAGGCCGGATGATCTTCTCTGGGGCCAACGTCCTGACTTTC.

The chain uses TRBV18 and TRBJ2-7; a weak D match, TRBD1 (6 bases). This CDR3 has 13 residues. CDR1 and CDR2 from the germline V gene are KGHSH and LQKENI. Trimming left V 2 bases short and J 6 bases short, with 11 bases between. The CDR3 sequence: CASSPNRQAEQYF. DNA for the CDR3: TGTGCCAGCTCACCAAATAGACAGGCCGAGCAGTACTTC.

This clonotype was recorded at least ten times. The rearrangement joins TRBV20-1 to TRBJ2-3; D is perhaps TRBD1 (5 bases). Trimming removed 6 bases at V and 5 bases at J, with 9 bases between. This CDR3 is built from 11 residues. CDR1 is DFQATT and CDR2 is SNEGSKA in the germline V gene (reference sequence). The CDR3 sequence: CSAKGEDTQYF. In nucleotides, the CDR3 is TGCAGTGCAAAAGGGGAAGATACGCAGTATTTT.

This clonotype was counted only a few times. A much larger clone lies one base from this, so it may be a read error. The DNA of the CDR3 is TGTGCCTGGGGCCGGGACAACAATCAGCCCCAGCATTTT. Its protein is CAWGRDNNQPQHF. The chain uses TRBV30 and TRBJ1-5, with a weak D call TRBD1 (6 bases). CDR1 is GTSNPN and CDR2 is SVGIG in the germline V gene (reference sequence). There are 13 residues in the CDR3. Trimming left V 5 bases short and J 3 bases short, with 11 bases between.

At least ten counts were recorded for this clonotype. This chain links TRBV9 with TRBJ2-3; TRBD2 matches 10 bases. CDR1 is SGDLS and CDR2 is YYNGEE in the germline V gene. This CDR3 contains 15 residues. The V and J ends lost 2 bases and 4 bases, in that order; junction bases with no gene match: 4. The CDR3 sequence: CASSVASGGSDTQYF. In nucleotides, the CDR3 is TGTGCCAGCAGCGTGGCTAGCGGGGGTTCAGATACGCAGTATTTT.

The J gene is TRBJ1-2, the V gene TRBV6-4, with a possible D match to TRBD1 (5 bases). The CDR3 is made up of 16 amino acids. The V gene's germline CDR1 is MRHNA and CDR2 SNTAGT. The V and J ends lost 10 bases and 0 bases respectively, with 21 bases between them. The CDR3 spells CAIIHSSQGPNYGYTF. The CDR3, as DNA: TGTGCCATCATTCACAGCTCCCAGGGTCCTAACTATGGCTACACCTTC.

This clonotype was counted ten times or more. The chain combines TRBV7-2 with TRBJ2-7; the match to TRBD2 covers 7 bases. Germline V lookup: CDR1 SGHTA, CDR2 FQGNSA. The length of the CDR3 is 11 residues. J was trimmed by 6 bases and V by 8 bases; bases with no gene match: 4. CDR3 DNA sequence: TGTGCCAGCGCATGGGAGGGCGAGCAGTACTTC. This translates into CASAWEGEQYF.

This clonotype was recorded a few times. The chain uses TRBV7-2 and TRBJ2-3; 7 nucleotides align to TRBD2. Germline CDR1 and CDR2: SGHTA and FQGNSA. The CDR3 consists of 15 residues. V shed 5 bases and J 7 bases; nucleotides not matched to a gene: 12. CDR3 region: CASSHSGGGRNTQYF. In DNA form, the CDR3 reads TGTGCCAGCAGCCACTCGGGGGGAGGAAGGAATACGCAGTATTTT.

There are many counts of this clonotype. V is TRBV7-2 and J is TRBJ1-1; no clear D gene. Germline lookup yields CDR1 SGHTA and CDR2 FQGNSA. V was cut by 1 base and J by 8 bases, with 17 bases left in between. The CDR3 length is 15 residues. CDR3: CASSLGGNRADEAFF. Written as DNA, the CDR3 is TGTGCCAGCAGCTTAGGTGGAAACAGAGCGGACGAAGCTTTCTTT.

This clonotype came up many times. The chain links TRBV11-2 to TRBJ2-7; 14 bases match TRBD2. V lost 2 bases and J lost 4; bases outside the gene matches: 13. Germline V lookup: CDR1 SGHAT, CDR2 FQNNGV. The CDR3 consists of 19 residues. The CDR3, as DNA: TGTGCCAGCAGCTTACGGTCCGGGACTAGCGGGAGTTTCCCTTACGAGCAGTACTTC. Translation gives CASSLRSGTSGSFPYEQYF.

V usage is TRBV12-3 or TRBV12-4 and J usage is TRBJ2-5; unclear D gene. This CDR3 has 14 residues. With 2 bases removed from V and 11 bases from J, the gap between germline ends came to 18 bases. CDR3 in DNA: TGTGCCAGCAGTTTAAGTTATCTTCTTACAGTGCAGTACTTC. Translation: CASSLSYLLTVQYF.

This clonotype occurred many times. This chain connects TRBV10-2 to TRBJ1-5, with D maybe TRBD1 (6 bases). In germline, CDR1 is WSHSY, CDR2 SAAADI. Trimming pared 2 bases from V and 4 bases from J, leaving 12 bases between. The length of the CDR3 is 15 residues. DNA for the CDR3: TGCGCCAGCAGTGAGGGCAGGGGAGGGAATCAGCCCCAGCATTTT. Its protein is CASSEGRGGNQPQHF.

This clonotype was observed many times. The J gene is TRBJ1-6, the V gene TRBV21-1; the table's TRBD1 call for D was not verified on the DNA. TRBV21-1 is marked as a pseudogene. This CDR3 spans 22 amino acids. The CDR3 loop is CASSKGDQTTDSGQGADSPLHF. DNA of the CDR3: TGTGCCAGCAGCAAGGGGGACCAGACGACCGATTCGGGACAGGGGGCGGATTCACCCCTCCACTTT.

This clonotype was detected many times. This chain uses TRBV20-1 with TRBJ2-4; 8 bases match TRBD2. V gave up 0 bases and J gave up 3 bases; unmatched junction bases: 13. The CDR3 has 18 residues. Germline CDR1 is DFQATT and CDR2 is SNEGSKA (reference sequence). CDR3 amino acids: CSARDLGPAGVDKNIQYF. The CDR3 DNA sequence: TGCAGTGCTAGAGATCTGGGCCCAGCGGGAGTAGACAAAAACATTCAGTACTTC.

This clonotype has ten or more counts. The V and J genes are TRBV7-2 and TRBJ2-5; 7 bases are shared with TRBD1. CDR3 length: 16 residues. Germline V gives CDR1 SGHTA, CDR2 FQGNSA. V shed 5 bases and J 1 base; nucleotides not matched to a gene: 10. The CDR3 region has the DNA TGTGCCAGCAGCCTGAGGACAGGTAGCTCCCAAGAGACCCAGTACTTC. Translation: CASSLRTGSSQETQYF.

This clonotype appeared many times. V is TRBV19 and J is TRBJ1-2, with TRBD1 matching 10 bases. The CDR3 consists of 14 residues. Germline values: CDR1 LNHDA, CDR2 SQIVND (reference sequence). Trimming cost V 3 bases and J 4 bases; bases outside gene matches: 2. The CDR3 nucleotides are TGTGCCAGTAGTATCCGACAGGGGGCCTATGGCTACACCTTC. Translating gives CASSIRQGAYGYTF.

The sample holds many counts of this clonotype. This chain uses TRBV20-1 with TRBJ1-4, with D unclear. The V end lost 4 bases, the J end lost 11 bases, and 11 bases lay between the germline ends. This CDR3 contains 11 residues. The germline V gene has CDR1 DFQATT and CDR2 SNEGSKA (reference sequence). The DNA of the CDR3 is TGCAGTGCTACTACTAAGGACAAACTGTTTTTT. The encoded protein is CSATTKDKLFF.

This clonotype was seen a handful of times. The chain links TRBV9 to TRBJ2-1; D perhaps matches TRBD1 (5 bases). The V gene's germline CDR1 is SGDLS and CDR2 YYNGEE. The CDR3 has 15 amino acids. V was clipped by 4 bases and J by 0 bases, with 11 bases between them. The CDR3: CASSSQAHSYNEQFF. The CDR3 DNA reads as TGTGCCAGCAGCTCACAGGCCCACTCCTACAATGAGCAGTTCTTC.

In this sample, this clonotype turned up many times. This chain links TRBV10-3 with TRBJ2-2, with D unresolved. Deletions cut 9 bases from V and 4 bases from J, with 21 bases between. The length of the CDR3 is 16 residues. Germline CDR1 reads ENHRY; CDR2 reads SYGVKD. In DNA, the CDR3 is TGTGCCATTTACCCGAGACCGCGCGAGAGCACCGGGGAGCTGTTTTTT. Amino acid sequence: CAIYPRPRESTGELFF.

This chain connects TRBV27 to TRBJ1-5, with D possibly TRBD1 on 6 matching bases. The CDR3 runs 15 residues. Germline V lookup: CDR1 MNHEY, CDR2 SMNVEV (reference sequence). V lost 3 bases to trimming and J lost 7 bases, with 16 bases between them. For the CDR3, the DNA is TGTGCCAGCAGTTTTGGGGGGGCATTCGGGCAGCCCCAGCATTTT. Its translation: CASSFGGAFGQPQHF.

This clonotype was seen ten or more times. The V call is TRBV29-1, the J call TRBJ2-1; 11 bases align to TRBD2. V shed 5 bases, J shed 5 bases, and the junction held 5 bases outside the gene matches. In germline, CDR1 is SQVTM, CDR2 ANQGSEA. The CDR3 length is 14 residues. CDR3 sequence reads: CSVPGTSGHNEQFF. The CDR3 bases are TGCAGCGTTCCCGGGACTAGCGGACACAATGAGCAGTTCTTC.